This entry lists 13 T cell receptor beta chains sequenced from one sample in a study of blood T cells in healthy people across ages (dated by TCRdb to between 2015 and 2017). The library came from 5' RACE. This sample was sequenced with an Illumina HiSeq 2500. A second PCR of roughly 7 to 12 cycles was run with a J-beta primer mix and a sample-barcoded 5' primer. TCRdb trimmed public reads at Q25 via fastp, called clones via MiXCR and kept in-frame beta chains. All rows with the same CDR3 protein become a single entry with the most common DNA and genes. The sample table lists fewer than 700,000 distinct CDR3 sequences, less than 45% of them with a count of one. The ten most abundant clones make up around 30% of the sample. The sequenced sample was blood. Receptor source: a man at least 80 years old in good health.

There are many counts of this clonotype. The V call is TRBV20-1, the J call TRBJ2-3; 10 nucleotides line up with TRBD1. CDR1 is DFQATT, CDR2 SNEGSKA, per germline (reference sequence). J lost 6 bases, V lost 6 bases, and 12 bases had no gene match. This CDR3 has 15 residues. CDR3 protein: CSAIPGQGRKDTQYF. Here the CDR3 DNA reads TGCAGTGCCATACCGGGACAGGGGAGAAAGGATACGCAGTATTTT.

A remark on this clonotype: The junction and the germline gene differ at one end; a read error may be behind it. The chain recombines TRBV12-3 or TRBV12-4 with TRBJ2-7; 11 positions match TRBD2. This CDR3 has 13 residues. The CDR3 reads CASRTSGTYKQYF. CDR3 nucleotides: TGTGCCAGCAGGACTAGCGGGACCTACAAGCAGTACTTC.

This clonotype was counted only a few times. The chain employs TRBV29-1 and TRBJ2-5; 7 bases align to TRBD2. The V and J ends lost 4 bases and 11 bases, in that order; junction bases with no gene match: 16. Germline-derived CDR1 and CDR2 are SQVTM and ANQGSEA. The CDR3 is 14 amino acids. The CDR3 DNA sequence: TGCAGCGTTGTTCCTAGCGGCCAAAGCAATGAGCAGTACTTC. Translation: CSVVPSGQSNEQYF.

This chain uses TRBV3-1 with TRBJ2-1; 9 nucleotides agree with TRBD2. The germline CDR1 and CDR2 sequences are LGHDT and YNNKEL (reference sequence). CDR3 length: 14 residues. V was clipped by 4 bases and J by 6 bases; unmatched bases: 4. CDR3 protein: CASSRELAGNEQFF. The CDR3 DNA follows: TGTGCCAGCAGCCGTGAACTAGCGGGCAATGAGCAGTTCTTC.

The rearrangement uses TRBV4-3 and TRBJ2-6; D might be TRBD1 (6 bases). The CDR3 is 16 amino acids. The germline CDR1 and CDR2 sequences are LGHNA and YSLEER. V gave up 0 bases and J gave up 4 bases, with 10 bases separating them. CDR3 sequence reads: CASSQESGTGANVLTF. The DNA of the CDR3 is TGCGCCAGCAGCCAAGAGTCCGGGACAGGGGCCAACGTCCTGACTTTC.

The sample holds a few counts of this clonotype. V and J are TRBV10-2 and TRBJ2-1; 8 nucleotides line up with TRBD2. The length of the CDR3 is 15 residues. With V trimmed by 4 bases and J by 5 bases, 7 bases remained unmatched. Germline CDR1 and CDR2: WSHSY and SAAADI. Here the CDR3 reads CASSATGGFDNEQFF. The CDR3 region has the DNA TGCGCCAGCAGTGCAACGGGAGGGTTCGACAATGAGCAGTTCTTC.

This chain connects TRBV20-1 to TRBJ2-5, with 9 nucleotides matching TRBD2. The J call is doubtful: the DNA matches TRBJ2-7 better. The CDR3 sequence is 15 residues long. CDR1 DFQATT and CDR2 SNEGSKA come from the germline V gene (reference sequence). DNA of the CDR3: TGCAGTGCTACACCGGACATAGCGGGAGCAAACGAGCAGTACTTC. It encodes CSATPDIAGANEQYF.

For this clonotype: A much more abundant neighbour one base away suggests this may be a read error. This chain joins TRBV29-1 and TRBJ1-1; D remains unclear. This CDR3 region has 14 residues. Germline V gene data show CDR1 as SQVTM and CDR2 as ANQGSEA. For the CDR3, the DNA is TGCTGCGTTGATCCCCAGACCATGAACACTGAAGCTTTCTTT. Encoded protein: CCVDPQTMNTEAFF.

The chain joins TRBV18 to TRBJ2-7, with unresolved D. Germline values: CDR1 KGHSH, CDR2 LQKENI. CDR3 length: 14 amino acids. Trimming took 3 bases from V and 2 from J, leaving 11 bases between them. CDR3 loop: CASSPRPLAYEQYF. CDR3 DNA sequence: TGTGCCAGCTCACCCCGGCCTTTGGCCTACGAGCAGTACTTC.

V gene TRBV7-3 combines with J gene TRBJ2-1; D possibly uses TRBD1 or TRBD2 (5 bases each). The CDR3 is 12 amino acids. V was pared by 6 bases and J by 9 bases, with 12 bases between. Looked up from germline, CDR1 is SGHTA and CDR2 is FQGTGA. As DNA, the CDR3 is TGTGCCAGCAGGGGGGTGGGTGGTGAGCAGTTCTTC. As protein: CASRGVGGEQFF.

This rearrangement joins TRBV9 to TRBJ2-5, with TRBD2 matching 9 bases. The V segment lost 4 bases and the J segment 7 bases; nucleotides outside the gene matches: 11. CDR3 size: 15 residues. Germline V CDR1 and CDR2: SGDLS, YYNGEE. The CDR3 DNA reads as TGTGCCAGCAGCCCGCTTGGGGCGGGAGGGGTGACCCAGTACTTC. This codes for CASSPLGAGGVTQYF.

The chain joins TRBV27 to TRBJ2-7, with 7 nucleotides matching TRBD1. CDR1 and CDR2 (germline): MNHEY, SMNVEV (reference sequence). The CDR3 totals 14 residues. Losses at the gene ends were 3 bases for V and 6 bases for J; bases not matched to a gene: 8. CDR3 loop: CASSLGRGLSEQYF. The CDR3 coding sequence is TGTGCCAGCAGTTTGGGAAGGGGGCTTAGCGAGCAGTACTTC.

This clonotype was detected only a few times. The V gene is TRBV12-3 or TRBV12-4, the J gene TRBJ2-5, with D possibly TRBD2 on 5 matching bases. V was clipped by 2 bases and J by 5 bases, with 12 bases between them. This CDR3 comprises 14 residues. The CDR3 coding sequence is TGTGCCAGCAGTTTAATGGGCAGGAGGGAGACCCAGTACTTC. Translating gives CASSLMGRRETQYF.